The T cell receptor (beta chain) described here comes from a study of CD8+ T cells in alopecia areata listed by TCRdb under 2018. About the investigation overall: The treated patients took part in an open-label pilot trial in which moderate-to-severe alopecia areata was treated with oral tofacitinib at 5 to 10 mg twice daily. Patients stayed on tofacitinib for 6 to 18 months and then had 6 months of follow-up off drug so that delayed response and recurrence could be assessed. In treated patients, disease severity was measured using the SALT score, which gives the percentage of scalp surface area affected. The study used high-throughput TCRbeta sequencing to examine T cell clonal expansion in alopecia areata, in both the C3H/HeJ mouse model and human patients. Human TCRbeta sequencing covered scalp tissue and sorted CD4+ and CD8+ peripheral blood T cells from patchy and totalis/universalis alopecia areata patients and healthy controls. Tofacitinib-treated patients had biopsies at baseline and at 4 and 24 weeks of treatment, with a later scalp biopsy in several patients. Scalp clonality was compared across normal scalp (n=4), patchy alopecia areata scalp (n=8), and alopecia totalis/universalis scalp (n=8). RNA came from the PAXgene miRNA kit for fixed scalp, the miRNeasy kit for PBMCs, and the RNeasy kit for mouse skin. Amplification of TCRbeta CDR3 regions was done by immunoSEQ multiplex PCR using 35 Vbeta forward primers and 13 Jbeta reverse primers. On the study overall, not on this receptor specifically: Many expanded lesional clones were found to persist in scalp and blood during tofacitinib treatment, and relapse after treatment cessation may be partly explained by this persistence. Scalp clonality and the number of expanded CD8+ clones among the top 100 scalp clones were significantly decreased by tofacitinib. Lesional scalp, especially in alopecia totalis/universalis, showed higher clonality and more expanded CD8+ clones than normal scalp, suggesting antigenic drive. The treated cohort was small, with a single nonresponder, so links between baseline CD8+ expansion and response need larger studies. Scalp TCR repertoire analysis is complicated because resident alphabeta T cells in normal human skin are also sequenced, whereas mouse skin is dominated by gammadelta T cells. TCR sequences shared between patients were less clear than in mice, possibly partly because of HLA diversity in the patient population.

According to the study, the label for this sample's time point signals: about four weeks on oral tofacitinib. The treatment or condition label here, explained by the study, means: oral pan-JAK inhibitor, 5-10 mg twice daily. Peripheral blood and lesional scalp punch biopsies were obtained from patients with alopecia areata. PBMCs were isolated by density centrifugation and stained for CD3, CD4 and CD8, and CD4+ and CD8+ T cells were sorted on a FACSAria. As to this clone: It lacks a known antigen. No per-base quality is available; no much larger clone lies one base away.

V loses 2 bases of germline sequence and J loses 2 bases, and the interval between the two ends is 12 bases. The CDR1 and CDR2 encoded by the germline V gene are SGHTA and FQGNSA. There are 15 amino acids in the CDR3, from cysteine to phenylalanine inclusive. Here the CDR3 DNA is all that survives: 45 bases in frame from base 1. The library was produced with the immunoSEQ multiplex PCR assay. RNA was extracted from all samples and reverse transcribed into cDNA, which served as template for TCR sequencing. First-strand cDNA was synthesized using SuperScript III with a 2:1 mix of oligo-dT and random hexamers. A synthetic immune receptor repertoire was used to assess amplification bias, and residual bias was removed computationally. Concerning the study's data processing: Raw reads were preprocessed to remove errors, and CDR3 was defined by IMGT conventions from the conserved cysteine to phenylalanine. Clonality was calculated as 1 minus Shannon entropy normalized by log2 of the number of productive unique TCRs. Whether each scalp clone was CD4 or CD8 was inferred by checking scalp TCRbeta sequences against the CD4 and CD8 repertoires from sorted blood. The table comes from immuneACCESS by way of TCRdb, which keeps in-frame sequences with V and J called. Part of the clones is missing from these tables; in studies checked, under half for an unresolved V gene and the rest for unknown reasons. Clonal size and the V and J genes are those of that table, whereas D and trimming came from the DNA. The sample records about 190,000 clones, roughly three fifths of which are singletons. The top ten clonotypes cover roughly 0.71% of the sample.

Here the chain combines TRBV7-2 and TRBJ2-5; TRBD1 is a weak D gene call, 5 bases matching. The sample was CD4+ T cells sorted from blood, taken at week 4, from a patient treated with tofacitinib. The clonotype originates from a human donor with alopecia areata. The CDR3 region reads CASSLQAGKQETQYF. The sequenced DNA: TGTGCCAGCAGCTTACAGGCAGGGAAACAAGAGACCCAGTACTTC. The full variable domain, with segments outside the CDR3 supplied by the reference TRBV7-2 and TRBJ2-5 proteins, appears as GAGVSQSPSNKVTEKGKDVELRCDPISGHTALYWYRQSLGQGLEFLIYFQGNSAPDKSGLPSDRFSAERTGGSVSTLTIQRTQQEDSAVYLCASSLQAGKQETQYFGPGTRLLVL.